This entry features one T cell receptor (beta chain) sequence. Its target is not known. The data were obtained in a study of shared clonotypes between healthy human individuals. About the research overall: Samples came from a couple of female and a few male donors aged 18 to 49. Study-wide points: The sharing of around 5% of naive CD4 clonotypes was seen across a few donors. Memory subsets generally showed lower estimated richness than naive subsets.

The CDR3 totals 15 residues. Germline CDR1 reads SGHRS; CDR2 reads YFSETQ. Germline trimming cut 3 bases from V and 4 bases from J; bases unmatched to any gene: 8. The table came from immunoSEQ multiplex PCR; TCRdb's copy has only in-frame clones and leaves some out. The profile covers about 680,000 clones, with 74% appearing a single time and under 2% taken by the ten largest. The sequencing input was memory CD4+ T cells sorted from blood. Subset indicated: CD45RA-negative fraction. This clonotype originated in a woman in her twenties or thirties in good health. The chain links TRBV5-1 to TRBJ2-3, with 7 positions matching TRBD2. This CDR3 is CASSYSGGSADTQYF. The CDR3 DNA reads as TGCGCCAGCAGCTATTCCGGGGGGAGTGCAGATACGCAGTATTTT.